These 14 T cell receptor beta chains came from one sample sequenced in a study of cytomegalovirus exposure and HLA in healthy donors. Both 60 Vbeta primers and 13 Jbeta primers went into the PCR. The repertoire was sequenced with immunoSEQ multiplex PCR; TCRdb's copy has only in-frame clones and lacks some. The repertoire consists of around 94,000 clones, with roughly 80% occurring once and the leading ten covering roughly 4.2%. Sequenced material: PBMCs. These TCRs come from a woman between 40 and 55 years old in good health and CMV-seropositive.

Only a few counts were recorded for this clone. J is TRBJ2-7 and V is TRBV29-1, with 8 bases lining up with TRBD2. The germline gives CDR1 SQVTM, CDR2 ANQGSEA. The CDR3 extends over 18 amino acids. Trimming cost V 4 bases and J 6 bases; bases outside gene matches: 23. The CDR3 DNA sequence: TGCAGCGTTGCTGCCCCCGGTGGCGGGAGGCTTGGGGTGGGCGAGCAGTACTTC. Translating gives CSVAAPGGGRLGVGEQYF.

V and J are TRBV28 and TRBJ2-1; D is perhaps TRBD2 (5 bases). Trimming took 6 bases from V and 0 from J, leaving 9 bases between them. The CDR3 is 14 residues long. CDR1 MDHEN and CDR2 SYDVKM come from the germline V gene. The CDR3 nucleotides read TGTGCCAGCAGCCTACTAGACTCCTACAATGAGCAGTTCTTC. This translates into CASSLLDSYNEQFF.

This chain joins TRBV4-1 and TRBJ2-1; TRBD1 aligns across 9 bases. The CDR3 consists of 19 residues. Germline lookup yields CDR1 MGHRA and CDR2 YSYEKL. Trimming at V came to 0 bases and at J to 0 bases, leaving 9 bases not matched to a gene. The CDR3 sequence: CASSQEGQGSPSSYNEQFF. The CDR3 DNA follows: TGCGCCAGCAGCCAAGAGGGACAGGGTAGCCCGAGCTCCTACAATGAGCAGTTCTTC.

This clone has just a few counts. The chain has TRBV4-3 and TRBJ2-6, with 7 bases that match TRBD1. The germline CDR1 and CDR2 sequences are LGHNA and YSLEER. The junction had 7 bases not matched to a gene; V was cut back by 5 bases and J by 0 bases. The CDR3 contains 17 residues. DNA of the CDR3: TGCGCCAGCAGCGGGACAGTCCTTACCTCTGGGGCCAACGTCCTGACTTTC. Translation: CASSGTVLTSGANVLTF.

This chain connects TRBV18 to TRBJ2-1, with 9 bases identical to TRBD1. The CDR3 sequence is 16 residues long. Trimming at V came to 3 bases and at J to 5 bases, leaving 8 bases not matched to a gene. Germline-derived CDR1 and CDR2 are KGHSH and LQKENI. For the CDR3, the DNA is TGTGCCAGCTCACCTAGACCGGGACAGGGCCACAATGAGCAGTTCTTC. As protein: CASSPRPGQGHNEQFF.

The chain recombines TRBV6-6 with TRBJ2-1; 10 nucleotides align to TRBD2. With V trimmed by 4 bases and J by 12 bases, 6 bases remained unmatched. Germline CDR1 MNHNY, CDR2 SVGAGI (reference sequence). The CDR3 runs 13 residues. CDR3: CASSSSGSAGQFF. The CDR3 DNA sequence: TGTGCCAGCAGTTCTAGCGGGAGTGCCGGGCAGTTCTTC.

Concerning this clone: Relative to the germline gene, one junction end is altered; a read error may explain this. The rearrangement joins TRBV7-7 to TRBJ2-3; the match to TRBD1 covers 9 bases. Germline CDR1 reads SSHAT; CDR2 reads FNYEAQ (reference sequence). The CDR3 is made up of 15 amino acids. The DNA of the CDR3 is TGTGCTAGCAGCCCGGGACAGGGTGAGGCAGATACGCAGTATTTT. Translated, it gives CASSPGQGEADTQYF.

The chain carries TRBV7-9 and TRBJ2-3; D gene uncertain. V was clipped by 8 bases and J by 0 bases, with 6 bases between them. This CDR3 has 12 amino acids. Germline CDR1 SEHNR, CDR2 FQNEAQ (reference sequence). The CDR3 DNA sequence: TGTGCCAGCCGCGCCAGCACAGATACGCAGTATTTT. It is translated as CASRASTDTQYF.

V usage is TRBV13 and J usage is TRBJ2-7; possibly TRBD2 for D (5 bases). Germline V gives CDR1 PRHDT, CDR2 FYEKMQ (reference sequence). V was cut by 4 bases and J by 2 bases, with 9 bases left in between. This CDR3 contains 13 residues. CDR3 coding DNA: TGTGCCAGCAGCTCAGGACTGGCCTACGAGCAGTACTTC. Amino acid sequence: CASSSGLAYEQYF.

Only one count was recorded for this clone. V and J are TRBV28 and TRBJ2-5, with TRBD2 matching 8 bases. The trim removed 3 bases at V and 3 bases at J, leaving 9 bases unmatched. Per the germline V gene, CDR1 is MDHEN and CDR2 is SYDVKM. CDR3 length equals 16 residues. The CDR3 reads CASSFGLAGGEETQYF. The CDR3 bases are TGTGCCAGCAGTTTCGGTCTAGCGGGTGGAGAAGAGACCCAGTACTTC.

A few counts support this clone. The chain is built from TRBV4-1 and TRBJ2-1; 13 bases map to TRBD2. This CDR3 has 16 amino acids. The germline V gene encodes CDR1 MGHRA and CDR2 YSYEKL. Trimming removed 0 bases from V and 8 bases from J; junction bases left unmatched: 4. Written as DNA, the CDR3 is TGCGCCAGCAGCCAAGAACTAGCGGGGGGGATCGATGAGCAGTTCTTC. Amino acids: CASSQELAGGIDEQFF.

This chain links TRBV15 with TRBJ2-7; 7 bases are shared with TRBD2. The trim removed 0 bases at V and 0 bases at J, leaving 2 bases unmatched. Germline assignment: CDR1 LNHNV and CDR2 YYDKDF (reference sequence). This CDR3 has 15 residues. The CDR3 bases are TGTGCCACCAGCAGAGAAGCGGGGAGCTCCTACGAGCAGTACTTC. It specifies CATSREAGSSYEQYF.

The chain is built from TRBV11-2 and TRBJ1-4, with D possibly TRBD1 on 6 matching bases. Germline V gives CDR1 SGHAT, CDR2 FQNNGV. CDR3 length: 14 residues. V lost 5 bases, J lost 7 bases, and 14 bases lay in between. CDR3: CASSRTGGSEKLFF. The CDR3 region has the DNA TGTGCCAGCAGCCGTACGGGGGGCAGTGAAAAACTGTTTTTT.

The chain couples TRBV6-5 to TRBJ2-7; the D gene is possibly TRBD2 (7 bases). Germline lookup yields CDR1 MNHEY and CDR2 SVGAGI. Trimming pared 0 bases from V and 3 bases from J, leaving 15 bases between. The CDR3 contains 16 residues. The CDR3 region is CASSYSGGLSNYEQYF. The CDR3 DNA is TGTGCCAGCAGTTACTCGGGGGGGCTGAGCAACTACGAGCAGTACTTC.